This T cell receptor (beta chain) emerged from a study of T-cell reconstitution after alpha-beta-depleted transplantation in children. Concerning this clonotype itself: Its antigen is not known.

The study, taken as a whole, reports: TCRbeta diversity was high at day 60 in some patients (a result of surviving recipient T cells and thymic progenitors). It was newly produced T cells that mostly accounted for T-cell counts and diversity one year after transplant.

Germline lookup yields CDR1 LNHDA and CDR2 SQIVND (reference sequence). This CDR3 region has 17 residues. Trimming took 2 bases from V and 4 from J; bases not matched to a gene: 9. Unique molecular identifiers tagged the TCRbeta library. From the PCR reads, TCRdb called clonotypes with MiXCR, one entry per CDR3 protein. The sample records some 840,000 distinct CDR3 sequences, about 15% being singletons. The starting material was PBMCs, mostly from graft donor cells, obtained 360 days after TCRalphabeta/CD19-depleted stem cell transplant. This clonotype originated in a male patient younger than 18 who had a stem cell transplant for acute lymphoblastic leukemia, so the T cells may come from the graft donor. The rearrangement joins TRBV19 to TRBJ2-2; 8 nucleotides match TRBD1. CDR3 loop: CASSIRGTGITTGELFF. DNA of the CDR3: TGTGCCAGTAGTATACGTGGGACAGGCATAACCACCGGGGAGCTGTTTTTT.